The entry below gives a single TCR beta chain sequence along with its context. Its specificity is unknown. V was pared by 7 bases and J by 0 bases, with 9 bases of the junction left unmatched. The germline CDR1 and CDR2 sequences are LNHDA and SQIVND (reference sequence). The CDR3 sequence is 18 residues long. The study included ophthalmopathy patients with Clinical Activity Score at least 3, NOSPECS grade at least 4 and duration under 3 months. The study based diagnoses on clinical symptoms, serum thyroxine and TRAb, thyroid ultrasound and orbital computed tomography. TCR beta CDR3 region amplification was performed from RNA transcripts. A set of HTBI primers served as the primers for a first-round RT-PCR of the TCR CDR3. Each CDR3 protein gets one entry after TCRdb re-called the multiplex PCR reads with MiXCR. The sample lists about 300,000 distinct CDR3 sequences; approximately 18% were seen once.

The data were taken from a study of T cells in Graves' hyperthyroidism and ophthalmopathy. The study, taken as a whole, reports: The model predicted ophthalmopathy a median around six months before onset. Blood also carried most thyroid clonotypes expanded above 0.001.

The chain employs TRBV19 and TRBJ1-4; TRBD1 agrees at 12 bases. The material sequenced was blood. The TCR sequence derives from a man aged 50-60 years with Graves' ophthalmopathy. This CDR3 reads CASKPGQGALATNEKLFF. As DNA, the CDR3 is TGTGCCAGTAAACCGGGACAGGGGGCCCTTGCAACTAATGAAAAACTGTTTTTT.